These 32 T cell receptor beta chains were sequenced from one sample in a study of blood T cell repertoires in COVID-19 (dated by TCRdb to the early 2020s). Library method: the immunoSEQ multiplex PCR assay. The source is immuneACCESS, and TCRdb retained only in-frame sequences with V and J called. Part of the clones is not carried over; for the studies checked, unresolved V genes explain less than half of this, and the remainder is unexplained. The sample table contains some 300,000 clones; only one count was recorded for 85% to 90% of them. The ten largest make up over 5% of the sample. The specimen sequenced was peripheral blood. The receptors were gathered from a woman aged 45-59 years with COVID-19, enrolled during active disease.

This rearrangement joins TRBV5-1 to TRBJ2-1; no clear D gene. CDR3 length: 14 residues. CDR1 is SGHRS, CDR2 YFSETQ, per germline. Between the trimmed V and J ends, which lost 0 bases and 2 bases, there was a span of 6 bases. In DNA, the CDR3 is TGCGCCAGCAGCTTGGACCGCGCCTACAATGAGCAGTTCTTC. It specifies CASSLDRAYNEQFF.

This clone occurred a few times. This chain connects TRBV5-1 to TRBJ1-3, with D hard to call. The CDR3 runs to 14 residues. Germline lookup yields CDR1 SGHRS and CDR2 YFSETQ. Trimming left V 6 bases short and J 0 bases short, with 10 bases between. The chain's CDR3 is CASMEGSSGNTIYF. Written as DNA, the CDR3 is TGCGCCAGCATGGAGGGCAGCTCTGGAAACACCATATATTTT.

The rearrangement uses TRBV3-1 (or the pseudogene TRBV3-2) and TRBJ1-6, with D perhaps matching TRBD1 (5 bases). Germline CDR1 is LGHDT and CDR2 is YNNKEL (reference sequence). V was clipped by 5 bases and J by 7 bases, with 12 bases between them. The CDR3 length is 14 residues. In DNA, the CDR3 is TGTGCCAGCAGCACTCCAGGGCAAAATTCACCCCTCCACTTT. This translates into CASSTPGQNSPLHF.

This chain links TRBV5-1 with TRBJ1-2, with TRBD1 matching 8 bases. Germline values: CDR1 SGHRS, CDR2 YFSETQ. The CDR3 has 12 residues. V was clipped by 4 bases and J by 6 bases; unmatched bases: 2. As DNA, the CDR3 is TGCGCCAGCAGCATACAGGGGGATGGCTACACCTTC. Translated: CASSIQGDGYTF.

The chain uses TRBV30 and TRBJ1-2, with TRBD1 as a possible D gene (6 bases). Trimming shortened V by 0 bases and J by 8 bases, and 16 bases separated the two germline ends. This CDR3 region has 14 residues. Germline CDR1 reads GTSNPN; CDR2 reads SVGIG (reference sequence). CDR3 DNA sequence: TGTGCCTGGAGTGTTGTGGGGGCGACCAAAGGCTACACCTTC. This encodes CAWSVVGATKGYTF.

V is TRBV20-1 and J is TRBJ1-1, with D uncertain. The V end lost 0 bases, the J end lost 6 bases, and 5 bases lay between the germline ends. CDR3 size: 11 residues. Germline V CDR1 and CDR2: DFQATT, SNEGSKA (reference sequence). CDR3 bases: TGCAGTGCTAGAGATCTTGCTGAAGCTTTCTTT. Translation gives CSARDLAEAFF.

This clone has only one observation. The chain combines TRBV6-5 with TRBJ2-5; possibly TRBD1 for D (5 bases). Trimming pared 5 bases from V and 5 bases from J, leaving 9 bases between. The CDR3 is 12 amino acids. Germline V gene sequence: CDR1 MNHEY, CDR2 SVGAGI. DNA of the CDR3: TGTGCCAGCAGTCAGGGTGGGGAGACCCAGTACTTC. This gives the protein CASSQGGETQYF.

This chain uses TRBV5-1 with TRBJ1-2; D is unresolved. Germline V gives CDR1 SGHRS, CDR2 YFSETQ. The CDR3 covers 14 residues. Trimming stripped 1 base from V and 5 bases from J, with 12 bases between. The chain's CDR3 is CASSLRDGVYGYTF. In DNA form, the CDR3 reads TGCGCCAGCAGCTTGAGAGACGGGGTTTATGGCTACACCTTC.

This sequence joins TRBV6-5 and TRBJ1-6; 7 bases match TRBD1. V lost 7 bases to trimming and J lost 9 bases; unmatched junction nucleotides: 12. CDR1 and CDR2 from the germline V gene are MNHEY and SVGAGI. The length of the CDR3 is 15 residues. The DNA of the CDR3 is TGTGCCAGCATCGGTGCAGGGGGTATTGGTTCACCCCTCCACTTT. Translated: CASIGAGGIGSPLHF.

The chain couples TRBV7-9 to TRBJ2-5; 13 bases match TRBD2. This CDR3 is 15 amino acids long. With V trimmed by 5 bases and J by 5 bases, 5 bases remained unmatched. In germline, CDR1 is SEHNR, CDR2 FQNEAQ (reference sequence). CDR3 in amino acids: CASSPSLAGGETQYF. As DNA, the CDR3 is TGTGCCAGCAGCCCCTCACTAGCGGGAGGGGAGACCCAGTACTTC.

Note on this clone: At the DNA level, this CDR3 is encoded by other sequences in the same sample as well. The rearrangement uses TRBV30 and TRBJ2-7, with 11 bases lining up with TRBD1. Per the germline V gene, CDR1 is GTSNPN and CDR2 is SVGIG (reference sequence). Germline trimming cut 1 base from V and 3 bases from J; bases unmatched to any gene: 2. This CDR3 is built from 14 residues. CDR3 in DNA: TGTGCCTGGAGTGCGGGGACAGGGGGCTACGAGCAGTACTTC. Translation: CAWSAGTGGYEQYF.

This clone was observed a few times. The chain joins TRBV19 to TRBJ1-5, with TRBD1 as a possible D gene (5 bases). Germline-derived CDR1 and CDR2 are LNHDA and SQIVND (reference sequence). The CDR3 spans 11 residues. V lost 6 bases, J lost 11 bases, and 11 bases lay in between. The CDR3 region is CASRGGWAQHF. CDR3 in DNA: TGTGCCAGTAGGGGGGGTTGGGCCCAGCATTTT.

V gene TRBV11-2 combines with J gene TRBJ1-5; D call uncertain. The germline V gene encodes CDR1 SGHAT and CDR2 FQNNGV. Trimming left V 3 bases short and J 6 bases short, with 9 bases between. CDR3 size: 13 residues. CDR3 sequence: CASSLRGSQPQHF. The CDR3 coding sequence is TGTGCCAGCAGCTTGCGTGGGAGTCAGCCCCAGCATTTT.

The chain has TRBV14 and TRBJ2-1; 15 bases agree with TRBD2. The trim removed 4 bases at V and 8 bases at J, leaving 3 bases unmatched. This CDR3 spans 15 amino acids. Germline assignment: CDR1 SGHDN and CDR2 FVKESK. In nucleotides, the CDR3 is TGTGCCAGCAGCCCGGGACTAGCGGGAGGCCATGAGCAGTTCTTC. This sequence encodes CASSPGLAGGHEQFF.

The CDR3 nucleotides are TGTGCCAGGGCCCCGACGGGGGGTTTTAAAACCAGGAATGAAAAACTGTTTTTT. Its protein is CARAPTGGFKTRNEKLFF. The rearrangement joins TRBV27 to TRBJ1-4; D possibly corresponds to TRBD1 (5 bases). Germline V gene sequence: CDR1 MNHEY, CDR2 SMNVEV (reference sequence). V lost 9 bases, J lost 5 bases, and 28 bases lay in between. The CDR3 loop spans 18 amino acids.

This clone appeared a single time. The chain is built from TRBV7-2 and TRBJ1-4; 8 bases match TRBD1. The CDR3 contains 16 residues. With V trimmed by 1 base and J by 8 bases, 9 bases remained unmatched. Germline V lookup: CDR1 SGHTA, CDR2 FQGNSA. CDR3 sequence reads: CASSLERPGGREKLFF. The CDR3 coding sequence is TGTGCCAGCAGCTTAGAGAGGCCAGGGGGCCGGGAAAAACTGTTTTTT. The whole variable domain, filled in from reference TRBV7-2 and TRBJ1-4, reads GAGVSQSPSNKVTEKGKDVELRCDPISGHTALYWYRQSLGQGLEFLIYFQGNSAPDKSGLPSDRFSAERTGGSVSTLTIQRTQQEDSAVYLCASSLERPGGREKLFFGSGTQLSVL.

CDR3 residues: CASSPRLAGVHYEQYF. The CDR3 nucleotides read TGTGCCAGCAGTCCACGACTAGCGGGAGTCCATTACGAGCAGTACTTC. The chain combines TRBV27 with TRBJ2-7, with 12 bases lining up with TRBD2. CDR1 and CDR2 from the germline V gene are MNHEY and SMNVEV (reference sequence). The CDR3 is made up of 16 amino acids. V was clipped by 5 bases and J by 4 bases; unmatched bases: 9.

The chain couples TRBV5-6 to TRBJ1-5; 8 bases agree with TRBD1. Looked up from germline, CDR1 is SGHDT and CDR2 is YYEEEE. The J segment lost 6 bases and the V segment lost 4 bases, leaving 9 bases of the junction unmatched. The CDR3 consists of 15 residues. This chain's CDR3 is CASSRTDRGSQPQHF. CDR3 nucleotides: TGTGCCAGCAGCCGGACCGACAGGGGAAGTCAGCCCCAGCATTTT.

The CDR3 protein is CASSFDRGPADTQYF. The CDR3 bases are TGCGCCAGCAGCTTTGACAGGGGGCCGGCAGATACGCAGTATTTT. The rearrangement uses TRBV5-1 and TRBJ2-3, with 10 bases matching TRBD1. CDR1 is SGHRS, CDR2 YFSETQ, per germline. V was clipped by 2 bases and J by 4 bases; unmatched bases: 4. The CDR3 consists of 15 residues. Variable domain in full (rest from reference TRBV5-1 and TRBJ2-3): KAGVTQTPRYLIKTRGQQVTLSCSPISGHRSVSWYQQTPGQGLQFLFEYFSETQRNKGNFPGRFSGRQFSNSRSEMNVSTLELGDSALYLCASSFDRGPADTQYFGPGTRLTVL.

This clone showed up just once. The J gene is TRBJ2-2, the V gene TRBV5-1; TRBD2 matches at 8 bases. The CDR3 is 16 amino acids. Germline V gene sequence: CDR1 SGHRS, CDR2 YFSETQ. Unmatched junction bases numbered 4, after V lost 3 bases and J lost 0 bases. The CDR3 coding sequence is TGCGCCAGCAGCTCGGGGGGGACTACGAACACCGGGGAGCTGTTTTTT. It is translated as CASSSGGTTNTGELFF.

The gene calls are TRBV19 and TRBJ1-1, with no clear D. Germline V lookup: CDR1 LNHDA, CDR2 SQIVND (reference sequence). The CDR3 spans 12 residues. V gave up 3 bases and J gave up 2 bases, with 4 bases separating them. In nucleotides, the CDR3 is TGTGCCAGTAGTATTGGCAACACTGAAGCTTTCTTT. Translation: CASSIGNTEAFF.

The chain joins TRBV5-8 to TRBJ2-7; TRBD2 agrees at 12 bases. The CDR3 spans 16 residues. Germline V gene sequence: CDR1 SGHTS, CDR2 YDEGEE. Trimming cost V 4 bases and J 1 base; bases outside gene matches: 6. The CDR3 coding sequence is TGTGCCAGCAGCATCTGGACTAGCGGGATTTCCTACGAGCAGTACTTC. This codes for CASSIWTSGISYEQYF.

The chain combines TRBV6-5 with TRBJ2-2, with D perhaps matching TRBD1 (6 bases). V was pared by 7 bases and J by 2 bases, with 14 bases between. Germline loops: CDR1 MNHEY, CDR2 SVGAGI. This CDR3 has 15 amino acids. Here the CDR3 reads CASTENRANTGELFF. The DNA of the CDR3 is TGTGCCAGCACCGAAAACAGGGCCAACACCGGGGAGCTGTTTTTT.

The chain uses TRBV6-2 or TRBV6-3 and TRBJ2-7; 7 bases are shared with TRBD1. This CDR3 comprises 14 residues. The germline V gene encodes CDR1 MNHEY and CDR2 SVGEGT. With 5 bases clipped from V and 3 bases from J, the junction kept 7 bases outside the gene matches. The CDR3: CASSVDRDSYEQYF. The CDR3 DNA reads as TGTGCCAGCAGTGTCGACCGGGACAGCTACGAGCAGTACTTC.

The chain has TRBV5-1 and TRBJ1-4; no clear D. CDR3 length equals 15 residues. V shed 9 bases and J shed 6 bases, with 21 bases lying between them. CDR1 is SGHRS, CDR2 YFSETQ, per germline. The CDR3 nucleotides are TGCGCCACCTCACCAACGGGAGTGGGTGATGAAAAACTGTTTTTT. It translates to CATSPTGVGDEKLFF.

J is TRBJ1-1 and V is TRBV18, with a tentative D call TRBD1 (6 bases). Trimming took 2 bases from V and 3 from J, leaving 22 bases between them. The CDR3 contains 18 residues. Per germline, CDR1 KGHSH and CDR2 LQKENI. For the CDR3, the DNA is TGTGCCAGCTCACCATTTCTGGCGGCAGGGGTAGGGGACACTGAAGCTTTCTTT. Translated, it gives CASSPFLAAGVGDTEAFF.

The V gene is TRBV2, the J gene TRBJ2-1; D is perhaps TRBD2 (6 bases). V lost 2 bases, J lost 6 bases, and 17 bases lay in between. CDR3 length: 16 residues. Per germline, CDR1 SNHLY and CDR2 FYNNEI. The CDR3 nucleotides are TGTGCCAGCAGTGAAAAAGGTCTAGCGATTGGCAATGAGCAGTTCTTC. Translation: CASSEKGLAIGNEQFF.

The chain combines TRBV7-9 with TRBJ2-7; 10 nucleotides agree with TRBD2. The CDR3 loop spans 15 amino acids. CDR1 and CDR2 (germline): SEHNR, FQNEAQ (reference sequence). V trimming: 5 bases; J trimming: 5 bases; junction bases outside the gene matches: 9. The CDR3 DNA follows: TGTGCCAGCAGCGTTACGGGACTAGCGTTCGACGAGCAGTACTTC. It is translated as CASSVTGLAFDEQYF.

This clone occurred once. V and J are TRBV21-1 and TRBJ1-5. TRBV21-1 is given as a pseudogene. This CDR3 is built from 20 residues. The CDR3 reads CASSKALSSSPGPGDQPQHF. The CDR3 nucleotides read TGTGCCAGCAGCAAAGCGCTTTCGTCTTCTCCGGGACCGGGGGATCAGCCCCAGCATTTT.

The chain recombines TRBV9 with TRBJ1-2, with unresolved D. From germline, CDR1 is SGDLS and CDR2 YYNGEE. The CDR3 extends over 15 amino acids. V lost 4 bases and J lost 4, with 17 bases in between. The CDR3 DNA reads TGTGCCAGCAGCCGAACACCCGGTGGCGGCTATGGCTACACCTTC. As protein: CASSRTPGGGYGYTF. Drawing the rest from reference TRBV9 and TRBJ1-2, the complete variable domain is DSGVTQTPKHLITATGQRVTLRCSPRSGDLSVYWYQQSLDQGLQFLIQYYNGEERAKGNILERFSAQQFPDLHSELNLSSLELGDSALYFCASSRTPGGGYGYTFGSGTRLTVV.

V usage is TRBV5-1 and J usage is TRBJ1-2; D ambiguous. Trimming pared 0 bases from V and 0 bases from J, leaving 12 bases between. Germline assignment: CDR1 SGHRS and CDR2 YFSETQ. CDR3 size: 16 residues. The CDR3: CASSLGSSSSNYGYTF. As DNA, the CDR3 is TGCGCCAGCAGCTTGGGTTCGAGTTCTTCTAACTATGGCTACACCTTC.

The chain employs TRBV18 and TRBJ2-1, with 7 bases identical to TRBD2. Trimming cost V 3 bases and J 0 bases; bases outside gene matches: 11. Germline CDR1 reads KGHSH; CDR2 reads LQKENI. The CDR3 is 18 residues long. This CDR3 reads CASSPGTTTLSSYNEQFF. CDR3 coding DNA: TGTGCCAGCTCACCCGGGACTACCACCTTGAGCTCCTACAATGAGCAGTTCTTC.